This T cell receptor beta chain came from a study of T-cell memory formation after mild COVID-19. This clonotype was picked up many times. The antigen is unknown. Study results and limitations: Researchers could not confirm that second-wave clones peaking on day 37 targeted SARS-CoV-2. Clones shrinking between day 15 and 85 showed a balanced CD4/CD8 split, and those that grew later tilted toward CD4+.

TCRdb processed the 5' RACE reads anew with MiXCR; each CDR3 protein has one entry. The data contain 250,000 to 300,000 distinct CDR3 sequences, 15% to 20% of them singletons. CDR1 is SGHTA and CDR2 is FQGNSA in the germline V gene. Between the trimmed V and J ends, which lost 2 bases and 5 bases, there was a span of 12 bases. CDR3 size: 14 residues. The clonotype was recovered from a man younger than 35 who had mild COVID-19 (a few samples of this study predate the infection). Cell type and time point are not known. The sequenced sample consisted of PBMCs or a T cell subset sorted from them (not recorded which). The chain employs TRBV7-2 and TRBJ1-1; a possible D gene is TRBD1 (5 bases). The CDR3 protein is CASSLSAGRTEAFF. CDR3 DNA: TGTGCCAGCAGCTTAAGTGCAGGGAGAACTGAAGCTTTCTTT. Full variable domain (remainder filled in from reference TRBV7-2 and TRBJ1-1): GAGVSQSPSNKVTEKGKDVELRCDPISGHTALYWYRQSLGQGLEFLIYFQGNSAPDKSGLPSDRFSAERTGGSVSTLTIQRTQQEDSAVYLCASSLSAGRTEAFFGQGTRLTVV.